The 19 T cell receptor beta chains listed next were all sequenced from one sample in a study of blood T cell repertoires in COVID-19. Using immunoSEQ multiplex PCR, the repertoire was profiled, and TCRdb retains in-frame clones only, with some absent. Of around 200,000 clones detected, roughly four fifths appear once; the ten largest clones hold approximately 8.7%. The sequenced material came from PBMCs or T cells enriched from blood (not recorded which). The source is a man aged 35 to 55 who had recovered from COVID-19.

This sequence joins TRBV24-1 and TRBJ2-5; 9 bases map to TRBD1. The V segment lost 2 bases and the J segment 5 bases; nucleotides outside the gene matches: 8. CDR3 length: 16 amino acids. Germline CDR1 and CDR2: KGHDR and SFDVKD. The CDR3: CATSDYRDREGETQYF. CDR3 nucleotide sequence: TGTGCCACCAGTGATTACCGGGACAGGGAAGGGGAGACCCAGTACTTC.

The chain has TRBV7-2 and TRBJ2-7, with D possibly matching TRBD2 (6 bases). Trimming left V 1 base short and J 2 bases short, with 15 bases between. CDR3 size: 16 residues. Germline V CDR1 and CDR2: SGHTA, FQGNSA. CDR3 region: CASSLVKGRGPYEQYF. The DNA of the CDR3 is TGTGCCAGCAGCTTAGTCAAGGGGCGGGGTCCCTACGAGCAGTACTTC.

The sample holds one count of this clone. The rearrangement links TRBV15 to TRBJ2-7; 7 bases agree with TRBD1. CDR1 and CDR2 (germline): LNHNV, YYDKDF (reference sequence). V was pared by 3 bases and J by 3 bases, with 2 bases of the junction left unmatched. The CDR3 contains 13 residues. Written as DNA, the CDR3 is TGTGCCACCAGCAGGGGACAGATCTACGAGCAGTACTTC. Translation: CATSRGQIYEQYF.

About this clone itself: Other DNA variants within this sample encode the same CDR3. The chain joins TRBV9 to TRBJ2-1, with 7 bases fitting TRBD2. CDR3 length equals 16 residues. Trimming at V came to 0 bases and at J to 0 bases, leaving 3 bases not matched to a gene. Looked up from germline, CDR1 is SGDLS and CDR2 is YYNGEE. DNA for the CDR3: TGTGCCAGCAGCGTAGGGGGGGGAATCTCCTACAATGAGCAGTTCTTC. It specifies CASSVGGGISYNEQFF.

The rearrangement links TRBV6-5 to TRBJ1-4; D is perhaps TRBD1 (6 bases). Germline V gene lookup returns CDR1 MNHEY and CDR2 SVGAGI. Trimming shortened V by 4 bases and J by 7 bases, and 19 bases separated the two germline ends. The CDR3 sequence is 16 residues long. CDR3 protein: CASSSQGPSLGEKLFF. CDR3 coding DNA: TGTGCCAGCAGTTCACAGGGTCCGTCTTTGGGTGAAAAACTGTTTTTT.

This rearrangement joins TRBV4-1 to TRBJ2-3, with TRBD2 matching 12 bases. From germline, CDR1 is MGHRA and CDR2 YSYEKL. This CDR3 has 17 residues. Trimming at V came to 5 bases and at J to 5 bases, leaving 11 bases not matched to a gene. CDR3 DNA: TGCGCCAGCAGCGCCCGACTAGCGGGAGCGTCTTTAGATACGCAGTATTTT. This translates into CASSARLAGASLDTQYF.

The CDR3 DNA reads as TGTGCCAGCAGCCTAGGGGGCGGAGTCAATCAGCCCCAGCATTTT. It encodes CASSLGGGVNQPQHF. This chain joins TRBV9 and TRBJ1-5, with TRBD1 matching 7 bases. CDR3 size: 15 residues. V gave up 4 bases and J gave up 3 bases; unmatched junction bases: 7. CDR1 and CDR2 (germline): SGDLS, YYNGEE. The full variable domain, in which reference TRBV9 and TRBJ1-5 provide the parts outside the CDR3, is DSGVTQTPKHLITATGQRVTLRCSPRSGDLSVYWYQQSLDQGLQFLIQYYNGEERAKGNILERFSAQQFPDLHSELNLSSLELGDSALYFCASSLGGGVNQPQHFGDGTRLSIL.

The V and J genes are TRBV6-5 and TRBJ1-1; D is uncertain. This CDR3 spans 13 amino acids. The germline V gene encodes CDR1 MNHEY and CDR2 SVGAGI. The germline V and J ends were trimmed by 2 bases and 8 bases, with 12 bases remaining between them. CDR3 amino acids: CASSYAGGGEAFF. DNA of the CDR3: TGTGCCAGCAGTTACGCGGGTGGTGGGGAAGCTTTCTTT.

This chain connects TRBV3-1 (or the pseudogene TRBV3-2) to TRBJ1-1; D possibly corresponds to TRBD1 (6 bases). Trimming took off 2 bases at V and 3 bases at J, with 10 bases between the two ends. The CDR3 spans 14 residues. CDR1 and CDR2 from the germline V gene are LGHDT and YNNKEL (reference sequence). The CDR3 sequence is CASSQQGRDTEAFF. In DNA form, the CDR3 reads TGTGCCAGCAGCCAACAGGGGAGGGACACTGAAGCTTTCTTT.

The chain has TRBV19 and TRBJ1-3, with D uncertain. Germline CDR1 LNHDA, CDR2 SQIVND (reference sequence). Trimming took 6 bases from V and 5 from J, leaving 11 bases between them. The CDR3 runs 13 residues. The CDR3 loop is CASSRGERNTIYF. As DNA, the CDR3 is TGTGCCAGTAGCCGGGGAGAGCGAAACACCATATATTTT.

This clone turned up a few times. The V call is TRBV29-1, the J call TRBJ2-5; 8 nucleotides match TRBD1. The germline V gene encodes CDR1 SQVTM and CDR2 ANQGSEA. CDR3 length: 13 amino acids. The trim removed 6 bases at V and 5 bases at J, leaving 8 bases unmatched. CDR3 sequence reads: CSVPVRQGETQYF. The CDR3 DNA is TGCAGCGTACCTGTGAGACAGGGGGAGACCCAGTACTTC.

The rearrangement uses TRBV30 and TRBJ1-1; D is ambiguous. The germline CDR1 and CDR2 sequences are GTSNPN and SVGIG (reference sequence). This CDR3 comprises 13 residues. V was pared by 2 bases and J by 1 base, with 8 bases between. The CDR3 protein is CAWSFTQNTEAFF. The CDR3 bases are TGTGCCTGGAGTTTTACACAGAACACTGAAGCTTTCTTT.

The chain recombines TRBV19 with TRBJ1-1, with no clear D. V was trimmed by 1 base and J by 5 bases, leaving 11 bases between them. CDR1 is LNHDA and CDR2 is SQIVND in the germline V gene (reference sequence). The length of the CDR3 is 14 residues. Here the CDR3 DNA reads TGTGCCAGTAGTATAGTCCCGGGAGGGACTGAAGCTTTCTTT. Translating gives CASSIVPGGTEAFF.

The chain recombines TRBV12-5 with TRBJ2-5; D may be TRBD2 (5 bases). The ends were cut back, 6 bases at V and 3 bases at J, with 20 bases in the middle. This CDR3 has 16 residues. CDR1 LGHNT and CDR2 FRNRAP come from the germline V gene. CDR3 loop: CASGSRLAGIKETQYF. DNA for the CDR3: TGTGCTAGTGGCTCCCGACTGGCGGGTATAAAAGAGACCCAGTACTTC. Combining the CDR3 with reference TRBV12-5 and TRBJ2-5 gives the whole variable domain DARVTQTPRHKVTEMGQEVTMRCQPILGHNTVFWYRQTMMQGLELLAYFRNRAPLDDSGMPKDRFSAEMPDATLATLKIQPSEPRDSAVYFCASGSRLAGIKETQYFGPGTRLLVL.

The sample holds one count of this clone. The J gene is TRBJ1-4, the V gene TRBV5-5; 10 bases line up with TRBD1. V dropped 1 base and J dropped 9; count of bases not matched to a gene: 6. The CDR3 sequence is 15 residues long. Germline V gene lookup returns CDR1 SGHKS and CDR2 YYEKEE (reference sequence). The CDR3 protein is CASSLPGTGAQKLFF. The CDR3 DNA reads as TGTGCCAGCAGCTTGCCTGGGACAGGGGCCCAAAAACTGTTTTTT.

The chain employs TRBV6-5 and TRBJ1-1; TRBD1 aligns across 7 bases. The CDR3 extends over 13 amino acids. Germline CDR1 is MNHEY and CDR2 is SVGAGI. V dropped 6 bases and J dropped 11; count of bases not matched to a gene: 12. CDR3 sequence (DNA): TGTGCCAGCAGCAGATATAAGGGGGCAACGGCTTTCTTT. Protein: CASSRYKGATAFF.

The rearrangement links TRBV6-2 or TRBV6-3 to TRBJ2-1; 11 nucleotides align to TRBD2. The V gene's germline CDR1 is MNHEY and CDR2 SVGEGT. The CDR3 has 15 amino acids. V trimming: 5 bases; J trimming: 10 bases; junction bases outside the gene matches: 10. Here the CDR3 DNA reads TGTGCCAGCAGTCACGGGGTAGCGGGGGGGGGAGAGCAGTTCTTC. This codes for CASSHGVAGGGEQFF.

The V gene is TRBV24-1, the J gene TRBJ2-5; tentatively, D is TRBD2 (6 bases). The CDR3 loop spans 15 amino acids. The germline CDR1 and CDR2 sequences are KGHDR and SFDVKD. The V gene lost 2 bases and the J gene lost 5 bases, with 14 bases spanning the gap. In nucleotides, the CDR3 is TGTGCCACCAGTGATTCCCGGGGGACGGGGGAGACCCAGTACTTC. Amino acids: CATSDSRGTGETQYF.

This clone was recorded a few times. The chain has TRBV12-5 and TRBJ1-1; tentatively, D is TRBD1 (5 bases). The germline gives CDR1 LGHNT, CDR2 FRNRAP. The ends were cut back, 2 bases at V and 5 bases at J, with 9 bases in the middle. This CDR3 comprises 13 residues. This chain's CDR3 is CASGLMGGTEAFF. CDR3 DNA: TGTGCTAGTGGTTTGATGGGGGGAACTGAAGCTTTCTTT.